This paragraph covers one T cell receptor (beta chain) sequence. This clone may be a read error of a much larger clone one base away. Germline values: CDR1 DFQATT, CDR2 SNEGSKA (reference sequence). V lost 3 bases, J lost 1 base, and 10 bases lay in between. The CDR3 length is 13 residues. The record originates from a study of T cells in Graves' hyperthyroidism and ophthalmopathy. Amplification of TCR beta CDR3 regions was performed using RNA transcripts as template. First-round RT-PCR of the TCR CDR3 relied on the HTBI primer set. A single record per CDR3 protein comes from TCRdb applying MiXCR to the multiplex PCR reads. In the table there are roughly 500,000 distinct CDR3 sequences, about 14% of which are singletons.

Sequences were obtained from blood. This chain uses TRBV20-1 with TRBJ2-7; tentative D call: TRBD2 (6 bases). The origin of this receptor is a woman in her twenties or thirties with Graves' hyperthyroidism that later progressed to Graves' ophthalmopathy. CDR3 protein: CSARGGGSYEQYV. CDR3 nucleotide sequence: TGCAGTGCTAGGGGGGGTGGTTCCTACGAGCAGTACGTC.